This T cell receptor beta chain was sequenced for a study of blood T cell repertoires in COVID-19. In the authors' methods: Estimation of nucleated cell counts was performed using reference gene primer amplification. TCRdb keeps only in-frame clones here, not all; method: immunoSEQ multiplex PCR. V, J and clone size reflect that table, while D and trimming were determined from the DNA. The table has about 81,000 clones, around 82% seen once. This CDR3 contains 13 residues. The germline CDR1 and CDR2 sequences are SQVTM and ANQGSEA. The J segment lost 4 bases and the V segment lost 7 bases, leaving 6 bases of the junction unmatched.

This sequence joins TRBV29-1 and TRBJ1-2, with TRBD1 matching over 10 bases. This clonotype was obtained from a human donor in a cohort sampled during active COVID-19. Input material: peripheral blood. CDR3 coding DNA: TGCAGCGGGGGACAGGGGATAAGCTATGGCTACACCTTC. Amino acid sequence: CSGGQGISYGYTF. The whole variable domain, filled in from reference TRBV29-1 and TRBJ1-2, reads SAVISQKPSRDICQRGTSLTIQCQVDSQVTMMFWYRQQPGQSLTLIATANQGSEATYESGFVIDKFPISRPNLTFSTLTVSNMSPEDSSIYLCSGGQGISYGYTFGSGTRLTVV.